Given below is one TCR beta chain in context. Its antigen remains unknown. This sample was included in a study of T cell responses to AZD1222 COVID-19 vaccine. At the level of the study: Samples with a second dose at about 4 or about 12 weeks were pooled together.

The V end was cut by 6 bases, the J end by 4 bases, with 15 bases between. Per germline, CDR1 MDHEN and CDR2 SYDVKM. The CDR3 sequence is 14 residues long. The data were produced by immunoSEQ multiplex PCR, yet TCRdb's version contains in-frame clones alone and is incomplete. Of 140,000 to 150,000 clones listed, 80% to 90% are singletons. Study-level points and caveats: Spike-specific TCR breadth and depth rose after two AZD1222 doses. Researchers report vaccine-associated CD4 TCRs spanning spike, with dominance at 160-218 and 743-854.

Sample: peripheral blood, taken on day 0 of AZD1222 vaccination. The chain is built from TRBV28 and TRBJ2-5, with TRBD2 as a possible D gene (6 bases). The clonotype originates from an adult in good health. As DNA, the CDR3 is TGTGCCAGCAGACCGACGGGAGAGGCAGAGACCCAGTACTTC. It encodes CASRPTGEAETQYF.